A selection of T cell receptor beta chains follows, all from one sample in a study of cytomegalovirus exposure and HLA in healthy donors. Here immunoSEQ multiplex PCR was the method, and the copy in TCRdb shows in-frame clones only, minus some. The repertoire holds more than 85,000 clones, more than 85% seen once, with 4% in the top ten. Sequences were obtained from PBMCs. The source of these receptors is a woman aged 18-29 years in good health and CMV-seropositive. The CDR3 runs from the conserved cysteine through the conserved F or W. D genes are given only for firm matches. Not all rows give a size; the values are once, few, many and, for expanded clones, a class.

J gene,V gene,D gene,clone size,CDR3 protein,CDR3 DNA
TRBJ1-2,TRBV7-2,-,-,CASSLFPETGLLYGYTF,TGTGCCAGCAGCTTGTTCCCAGAGACAGGCTTGCTCTATGGCTACACCTTC
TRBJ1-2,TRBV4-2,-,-,CASSQAPGSGYGYTF,TGTGCCAGCAGCCAAGCCCCGGGTTCTGGGTATGGCTACACCTTC
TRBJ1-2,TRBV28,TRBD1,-,CASSLDGGQGASRYGYTF,TGTGCCAGCAGTTTAGATGGGGGACAGGGGGCCTCAAGGTATGGCTACACCTTC
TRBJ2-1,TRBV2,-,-,CASSERRLAPYNEQFF,TGTGCCAGCAGTGAGCGTCGGCTAGCTCCCTACAATGAGCAGTTCTTC
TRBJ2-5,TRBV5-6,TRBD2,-,CASSFAGAGETQYF,TGTGCCAGCAGCTTTGCGGGAGCGGGGGAGACCCAGTACTTC
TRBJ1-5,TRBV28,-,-,CASRQGGDYQPQHF,TGTGCCAGCAGGCAGGGTGGGGATTATCAGCCCCAGCATTTT
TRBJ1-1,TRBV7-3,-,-,CASSLGIVVNTEAFF,TGTGCCAGCAGCTTAGGCATTGTTGTGAACACTGAAGCTTTCTTT
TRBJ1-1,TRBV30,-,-,CAWRATEAFF,TGTGCCTGGAGGGCTACTGAAGCTTTCTTT
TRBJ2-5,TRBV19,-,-,CASSWSLTETQYF,TGTGCCAGTAGCTGGAGCCTCACGGAGACCCAGTACTTC
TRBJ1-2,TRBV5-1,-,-,CASRPDSQSLGYGYTF,TGCGCCAGCAGGCCAGACAGCCAGAGTCTGGGCTATGGCTACACCTTC
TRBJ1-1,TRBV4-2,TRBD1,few,CASNGQGANTEAFF,TGTGCCAGCAACGGACAGGGGGCGAACACTGAAGCTTTCTTT
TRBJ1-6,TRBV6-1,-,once,CASSGSQLSYNSPLHF,TGTGCCAGCAGTGGGTCCCAACTCTCCTATAATTCACCCCTCCACTTT
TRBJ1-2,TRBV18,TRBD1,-,CASSPRDRDSGYTF,TGTGCCAGCTCACCGCGTGACAGGGATTCTGGCTACACCTTC
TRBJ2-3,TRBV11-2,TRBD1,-,CASSRTTGTGSLTDTQYF,TGTGCCAGCAGCCGCACAACCGGGACAGGGAGTTTGACAGATACGCAGTATTTT
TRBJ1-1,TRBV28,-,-,CASSPERGTAWTEAFF,TGTGCCAGCAGCCCAGAGAGGGGGACCGCTTGGACTGAAGCTTTCTTT
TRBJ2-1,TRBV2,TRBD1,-,CARTGAPSYNEQFF,TGTGCCAGAACAGGGGCCCCCTCCTACAATGAGCAGTTCTTC
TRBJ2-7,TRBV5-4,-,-,CASSLVAGNSYEQYF,TGTGCCAGCAGCTTGGTGGCAGGCAACTCCTACGAGCAGTACTTC
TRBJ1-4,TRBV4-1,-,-,CASSHSRDTTNEKLFF,TGCGCCAGCAGCCATTCCAGAGACACAACTAATGAAAAACTGTTTTTT
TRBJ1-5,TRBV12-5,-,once,CASGLVGGNQPQHF,TGTGCTAGTGGTTTGGTAGGAGGGAATCAGCCCCAGCATTTT
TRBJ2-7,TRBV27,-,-,CASSPRVRDYEQYF,TGTGCCAGCAGTCCCCGGGTCCGCGACTACGAGCAGTACTTC
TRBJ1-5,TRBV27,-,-,CASSTSRAQPQHF,TGTGCCAGCAGTACCTCCAGGGCACAGCCCCAGCATTTT
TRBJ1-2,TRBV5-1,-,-,CASSWWGGDSGYTF,TGCGCCAGCAGCTGGTGGGGAGGGGATTCTGGCTACACCTTC
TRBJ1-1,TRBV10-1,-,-,CASSENRFVKAFF,TGCGCCAGCAGTGAGAACCGGTTCGTGAAAGCTTTCTTT
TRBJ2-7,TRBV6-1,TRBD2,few,CASSSSGSVNEQYF,TGTGCCAGCAGTTCTAGCGGGAGTGTCAACGAGCAGTACTTC
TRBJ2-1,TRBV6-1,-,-,CASSEARLNFYNEQFF,TGTGCCAGCAGTGAAGCGCGCCTCAATTTCTACAATGAGCAGTTCTTC
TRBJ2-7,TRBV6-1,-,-,CASSDGEAYEQYF,TGTGCCAGCAGTGACGGGGAGGCCTACGAGCAGTACTTC
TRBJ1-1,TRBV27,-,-,CASTPESSTEAFF,TGTGCCAGCACCCCCGAGAGTAGTACTGAAGCTTTCTTT
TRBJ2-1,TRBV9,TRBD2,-,CASSVALREGENEQFF,TGTGCCAGCAGCGTAGCTTTGCGGGAGGGCGAGAATGAGCAGTTCTTC
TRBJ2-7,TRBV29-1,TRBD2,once,CSVDVLAGEGQYF,TGCAGCGTTGATGTACTAGCGGGGGAAGGGCAGTACTTC
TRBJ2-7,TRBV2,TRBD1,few,CASSRQGGYEQYF,TGTGCCAGCTCCAGACAGGGGGGCTACGAGCAGTACTTC
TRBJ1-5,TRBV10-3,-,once,CAISESRESQPQHF,TGTGCCATCAGTGAGTCGAGAGAGAGTCAGCCCCAGCATTTT
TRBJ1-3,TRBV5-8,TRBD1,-,CASSRQGTGNTIYF,TGTGCCAGCTCGCGACAGGGGACCGGAAACACCATATATTTT
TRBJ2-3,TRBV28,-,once,CASSLIITGWGHTDTQYF,TGTGCCAGCAGTTTAATCATTACAGGTTGGGGTCACACAGATACGCAGTATTTT